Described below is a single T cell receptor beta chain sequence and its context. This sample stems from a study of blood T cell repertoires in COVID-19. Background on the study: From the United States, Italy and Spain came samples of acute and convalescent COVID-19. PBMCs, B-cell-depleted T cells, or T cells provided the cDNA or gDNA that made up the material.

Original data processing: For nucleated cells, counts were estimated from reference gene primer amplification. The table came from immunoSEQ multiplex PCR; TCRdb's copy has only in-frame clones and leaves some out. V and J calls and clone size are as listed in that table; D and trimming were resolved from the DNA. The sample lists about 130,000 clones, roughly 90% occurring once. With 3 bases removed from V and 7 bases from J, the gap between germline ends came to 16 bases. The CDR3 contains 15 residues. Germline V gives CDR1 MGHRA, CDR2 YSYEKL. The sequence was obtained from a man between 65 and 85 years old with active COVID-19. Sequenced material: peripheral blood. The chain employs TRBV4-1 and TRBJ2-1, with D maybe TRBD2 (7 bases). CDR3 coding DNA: TGCGCCAGCAGCCATGAAACAGGGAGGGCGAATGAGCAGTTCTTC. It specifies CASSHETGRANEQFF.